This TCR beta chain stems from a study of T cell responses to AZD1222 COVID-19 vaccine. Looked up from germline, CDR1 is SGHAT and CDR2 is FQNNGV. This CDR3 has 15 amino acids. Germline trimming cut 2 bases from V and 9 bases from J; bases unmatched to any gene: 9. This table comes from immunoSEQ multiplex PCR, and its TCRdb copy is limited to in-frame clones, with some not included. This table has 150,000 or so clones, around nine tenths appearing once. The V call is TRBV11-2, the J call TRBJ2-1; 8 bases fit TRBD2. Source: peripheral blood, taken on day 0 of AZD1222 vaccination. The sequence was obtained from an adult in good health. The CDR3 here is CASSLIAGGVVEQFF. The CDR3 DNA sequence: TGTGCCAGCAGCTTAATCGCGGGGGGTGTCGTTGAGCAGTTCTTC.